Listed here is a single T cell receptor beta chain. The data originate from a study of blood T cell repertoires in COVID-19. Study background: PBMCs, B-cell-depleted T cells, or T cells were the source of the cDNA or gDNA that made up the material.

The protocol was immunoSEQ multiplex PCR, while the TCRdb copy is restricted to in-frame clones and leaves out a portion. The sample includes 250,000 or so clones, just under 85% of them seen just once. Germline V CDR1 and CDR2: SGHAT, FQNNGV. The V end was cut by 5 bases, the J end by 7 bases, with 8 bases between. The CDR3 contains 12 residues. What was sequenced was peripheral blood. The clonotype originates from a woman aged 55-70 years with active or convalescent COVID-19. The chain joins TRBV11-2 to TRBJ1-4, with D unresolved. CDR3 amino acids: CASSRESEKLFF. In nucleotides, the CDR3 is TGTGCCAGCAGCCGAGAGAGTGAAAAACTGTTTTTT.